This T cell receptor (beta chain) was recorded in a study of a mutant IDH1 vaccine in newly diagnosed glioma. Study-level information: Following radiotherapy alone, or alongside temozolomide cycles, vaccination was started after an interval of 4-6 weeks. Visit V12 was scheduled at week 35 and visit V13 at week 47.

Documented time point: week 35, safety follow-up. Each dose of the vaccine consisted of 300 ug of mutant IDH1 20-mer peptide, with topical imiquimod. Eight vaccine injections were given to patients in weeks 1, 3, 5, 7, 11, 15, 19 and 23. TCRdb's copy holds only in-frame clones and misses some; the assay was immunoSEQ multiplex PCR. The sample consists of tens of thousands of clones, around nine tenths of them appearing once. On this clone: Its antigen is unidentified. Additional DNA sequences in this sample encode the identical CDR3.

The receptor was isolated from a woman between 40 and 55 years old with glioma. Sequencing used PBMCs, obtained from a glioma patient whose treatment included an IDH1 peptide vaccine.

CDR3 DNA: TGTGCCAGCAGCTTAGTTGGGAGCTCCTACGAGCAGTACTTC. Protein: CASSLVGSSYEQYF. This rearrangement joins TRBV7-9 to TRBJ2-7; D is perhaps TRBD2 (5 bases). The CDR3 is made up of 14 amino acids. Per germline, CDR1 SEHNR and CDR2 FQNEAQ (reference sequence). Between the trimmed V and J ends, which lost 1 base and 0 bases, there was a span of 7 bases.